This T cell receptor (beta chain) was captured by sequencing in a study of T cell repertoires in cytomegalovirus infection. Study at large: Shared public TCR beta signatures pointed to both CMV infection and a matching HLA type.

The study's findings and limits: There were HLA-C-restricted CMV-specific TCR beta clonotypes dominating the ex vivo response.

J gave up 1 base and V 5 bases, and 10 bases lay outside the gene matches. Germline assignment: CDR1 LNHDA and CDR2 SQIVND (reference sequence). The CDR3 is 16 amino acids. From the reads, TCRdb called clonotypes with MiXCR, one entry per CDR3 protein. The sample lists some 270,000 distinct CDR3 sequences, under 25% occurring once. As for this clonotype: No antigen is known for it.

Sequenced here: cultured PBMCs, sampled from culture after CMV antigen stimulation. This clonotype originated in a human donor in good health (CMV status not recorded). Some clones in this sample may be carry-over from other donors' samples. The rearrangement uses TRBV19 and TRBJ1-1; 7 positions match TRBD1. CDR3 coding DNA: TGTGCCAGTAGTGGGATGACAGGGCTCCCGAACACTGAAGCTTTCTTT. Translated: CASSGMTGLPNTEAFF.